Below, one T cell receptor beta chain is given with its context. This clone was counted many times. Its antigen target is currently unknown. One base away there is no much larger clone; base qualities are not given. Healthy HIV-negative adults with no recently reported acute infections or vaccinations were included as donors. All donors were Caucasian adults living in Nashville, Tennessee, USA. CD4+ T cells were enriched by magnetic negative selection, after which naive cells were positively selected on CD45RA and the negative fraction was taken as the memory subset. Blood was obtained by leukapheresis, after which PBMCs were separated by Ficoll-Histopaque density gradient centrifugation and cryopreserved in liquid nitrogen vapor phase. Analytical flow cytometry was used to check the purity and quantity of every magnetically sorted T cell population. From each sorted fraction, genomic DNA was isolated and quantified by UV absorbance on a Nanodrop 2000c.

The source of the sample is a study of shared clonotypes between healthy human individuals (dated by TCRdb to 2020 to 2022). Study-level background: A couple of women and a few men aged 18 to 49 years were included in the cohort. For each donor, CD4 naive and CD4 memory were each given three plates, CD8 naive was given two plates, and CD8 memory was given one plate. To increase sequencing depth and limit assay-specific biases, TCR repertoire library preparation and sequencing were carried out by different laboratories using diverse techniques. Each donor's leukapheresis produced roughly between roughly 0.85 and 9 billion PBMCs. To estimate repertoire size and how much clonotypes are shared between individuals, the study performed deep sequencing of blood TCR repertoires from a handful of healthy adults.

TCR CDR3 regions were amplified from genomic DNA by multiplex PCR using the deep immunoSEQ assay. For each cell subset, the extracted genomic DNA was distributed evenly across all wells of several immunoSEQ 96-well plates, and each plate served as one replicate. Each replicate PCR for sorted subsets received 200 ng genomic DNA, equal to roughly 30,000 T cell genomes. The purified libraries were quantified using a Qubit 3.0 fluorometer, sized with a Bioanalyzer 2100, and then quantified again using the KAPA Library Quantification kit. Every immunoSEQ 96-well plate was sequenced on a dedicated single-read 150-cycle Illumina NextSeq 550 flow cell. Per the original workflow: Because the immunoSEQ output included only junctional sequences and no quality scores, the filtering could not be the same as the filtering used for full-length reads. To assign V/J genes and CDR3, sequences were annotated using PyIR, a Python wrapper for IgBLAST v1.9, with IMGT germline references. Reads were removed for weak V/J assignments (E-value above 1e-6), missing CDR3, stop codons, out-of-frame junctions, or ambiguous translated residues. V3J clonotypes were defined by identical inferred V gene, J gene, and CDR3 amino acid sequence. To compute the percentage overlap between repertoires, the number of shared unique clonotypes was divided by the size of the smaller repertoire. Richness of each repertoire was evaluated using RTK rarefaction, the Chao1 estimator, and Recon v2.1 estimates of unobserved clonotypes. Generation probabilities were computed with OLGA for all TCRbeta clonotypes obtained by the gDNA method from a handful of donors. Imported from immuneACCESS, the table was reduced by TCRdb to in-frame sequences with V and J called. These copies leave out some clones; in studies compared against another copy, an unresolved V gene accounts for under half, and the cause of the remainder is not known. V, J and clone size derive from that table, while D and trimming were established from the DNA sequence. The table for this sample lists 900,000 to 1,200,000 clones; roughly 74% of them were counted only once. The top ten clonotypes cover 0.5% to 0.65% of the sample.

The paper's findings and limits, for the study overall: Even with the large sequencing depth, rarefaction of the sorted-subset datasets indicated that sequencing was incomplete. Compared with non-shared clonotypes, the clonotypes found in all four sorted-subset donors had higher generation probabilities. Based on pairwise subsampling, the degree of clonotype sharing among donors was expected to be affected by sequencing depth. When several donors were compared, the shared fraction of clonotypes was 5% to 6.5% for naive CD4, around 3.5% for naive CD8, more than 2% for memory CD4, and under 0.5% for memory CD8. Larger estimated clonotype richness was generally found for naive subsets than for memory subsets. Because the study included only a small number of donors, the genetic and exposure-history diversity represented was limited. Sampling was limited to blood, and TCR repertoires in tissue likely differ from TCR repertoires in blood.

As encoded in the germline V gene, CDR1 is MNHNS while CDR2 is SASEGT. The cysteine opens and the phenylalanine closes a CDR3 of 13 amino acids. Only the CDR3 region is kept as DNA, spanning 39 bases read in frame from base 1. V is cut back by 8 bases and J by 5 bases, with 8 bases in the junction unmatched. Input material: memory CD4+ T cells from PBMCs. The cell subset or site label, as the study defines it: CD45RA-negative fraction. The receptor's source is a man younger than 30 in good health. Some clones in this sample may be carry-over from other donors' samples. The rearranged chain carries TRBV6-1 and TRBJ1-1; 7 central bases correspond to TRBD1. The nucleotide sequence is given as TGTGCCAGCGGTTCAGGGGGACGAACTGAAGCTTTCTTT. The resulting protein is CASGSGGRTEAFF.